This T cell receptor beta chain originates from a study of blood T cells in healthy people across ages. PCR was performed a second time for about 7 to 11 cycles using a sample-barcoded 5' primer and a J-beta primer mix. TCRdb re-called the 5' RACE reads with MiXCR, one entry per CDR3 protein. The sample carries over a million distinct CDR3 sequences, about 43% recorded once. Germline V gene data show CDR1 as DFQATT and CDR2 as SNEGSKA (reference sequence). Between the trimmed V and J ends, which lost 1 base and 1 base, there was a span of 11 bases. This CDR3 is built from 15 residues. The gene calls are TRBV20-1 and TRBJ2-1; D unclear. This clonotype was obtained from a woman aged 18-29 years in good health. Sequenced material: blood. The CDR3 coding sequence is TGCAGTGCTAGAGGTGGCGTCAGGTCCTACAATGAGCAGTTCTTC. Protein sequence: CSARGGVRSYNEQFF.